The 18 T cell receptor beta chains below were found in one sample sequenced in a study of blood T cell repertoires in COVID-19 (dated by TCRdb to 2019 to 2021). Library preparation was by the immunoSEQ multiplex PCR assay. As stored in TCRdb, this immuneACCESS dataset retains in-frame rearrangements with V and J assigned. A fraction of the clones does not appear; measured against another copy, unresolved V genes explain less than half of the discrepancy, and the remainder lacks a known reason. In this sample the table shows tens of thousands of clones, approximately 91% of which occur a single time. The ten largest account for about 21% of the sample. The sequenced sample was peripheral blood. The source is a woman aged 45-65 years with active or convalescent COVID-19.

The chain joins TRBV7-9 to TRBJ2-5; TRBD1 matches at 9 bases. Germline V lookup: CDR1 SEHNR, CDR2 FQNEAQ (reference sequence). This CDR3 is built from 19 residues. J lost 2 bases, V lost 3 bases, and 16 bases had no gene match. The CDR3 protein is CASSFILTTRTGEQETQYF. The CDR3 coding sequence is TGTGCCAGCAGCTTTATTCTAACCACCAGGACAGGGGAGCAAGAGACCCAGTACTTC.

The chain couples TRBV6-5 to TRBJ2-7; a weak D match, TRBD2 (6 bases). The V and J ends lost 6 bases and 5 bases respectively, with 17 bases between them. This CDR3 is built from 14 residues. CDR1 is MNHEY and CDR2 is SVGAGI in the germline V gene. The CDR3 reads CASRTGTSENEQYF. The CDR3 region has the DNA TGTGCCAGCAGGACCGGGACTTCGGAGAACGAGCAGTACTTC.

The rearrangement links TRBV13 to TRBJ2-7, with D possibly matching TRBD1 (6 bases). The V end lost 5 bases, the J end lost 5 bases, and 19 bases lay between the germline ends. This CDR3 spans 15 amino acids. In germline, CDR1 is PRHDT, CDR2 FYEKMQ (reference sequence). CDR3 region: CASSHRGQGTHEQYF. The CDR3 nucleotides read TGTGCCAGCAGCCATCGAGGCCAGGGGACGCACGAGCAGTACTTC.

The V call is TRBV5-1, the J call TRBJ2-3, with 8 nucleotides matching TRBD2. The CDR3 totals 20 residues. V was clipped by 3 bases and J by 2 bases; unmatched bases: 20. CDR1 and CDR2 from the germline V gene are SGHRS and YFSETQ. The CDR3 sequence is CASSSPGQRETSKPTDTQYF. The DNA for the CDR3 is TGCGCCAGCAGCTCTCCTGGGCAGCGGGAGACCTCGAAACCCACAGATACGCAGTATTTT.

The chain employs TRBV30 and TRBJ2-2; no reliable D call. The CDR3 is made up of 13 amino acids. Trimming took 2 bases from V and 7 from J, leaving 11 bases between them. Germline values: CDR1 GTSNPN, CDR2 SVGIG (reference sequence). DNA for the CDR3: TGTGCCTGGAGTCTTACAACGGGCGGGGAGCTGTTTTTT. Translated, it gives CAWSLTTGGELFF.

The chain couples TRBV5-1 to TRBJ1-3, with D possibly matching TRBD1 (6 bases). The CDR3 sequence is 15 residues long. V was pared by 0 bases and J by 4 bases, with 11 bases between. The germline V gene encodes CDR1 SGHRS and CDR2 YFSETQ. The CDR3: CASSLAGTNGNTIYF. The CDR3 DNA reads as TGCGCCAGCAGCTTGGCCGGGACAAACGGAAACACCATATATTTT.

The chain couples TRBV28 to TRBJ1-5; no firm D call. The germline V gene encodes CDR1 MDHEN and CDR2 SYDVKM. The V end was cut by 7 bases, the J end by 10 bases, with 23 bases between. CDR3 length: 15 amino acids. CDR3 region: CASKPPVGVWRPQHF. The CDR3 DNA reads as TGTGCCAGCAAACCCCCGGTCGGGGTTTGGCGTCCCCAGCATTTT.

This sequence joins TRBV10-3 and TRBJ2-5; perhaps TRBD2 as D (6 bases). Germline lookup yields CDR1 ENHRY and CDR2 SYGVKD. With 6 bases removed from V and 2 bases from J, the gap between germline ends came to 13 bases. CDR3 length: 14 residues. The CDR3 loop reads CAIRGTGGQETQYF. The CDR3 nucleotides read TGTGCCATCAGGGGGACTGGTGGACAAGAGACCCAGTACTTC.

J is TRBJ2-1 and V is TRBV19; D unresolved. V was clipped by 3 bases and J by 2 bases, with 11 bases between them. Germline V gene sequence: CDR1 LNHDA, CDR2 SQIVND (reference sequence). The CDR3 sequence is 15 residues long. The CDR3 sequence is CASSMVPYTYNEQFF. CDR3 coding DNA: TGTGCCAGTAGTATGGTCCCATACACCTACAATGAGCAGTTCTTC.

The chain couples TRBV12-3 or TRBV12-4 to TRBJ2-1; 7 bases line up with TRBD1. CDR3 length: 13 amino acids. V shed 6 bases, J shed 7 bases, and the junction held 6 bases outside the gene matches. CDR3 nucleotides: TGTGCCAGCAGCATGACAGGGCTTAATGAGCAGTTCTTC. This sequence encodes CASSMTGLNEQFF.

Notes on this clone: Other DNA sequences in this specimen translate into the identical CDR3. The rearrangement uses TRBV6-5 and TRBJ1-2; 8 bases line up with TRBD1. V trimming: 6 bases; J trimming: 3 bases; junction bases outside the gene matches: 6. The CDR3 consists of 14 residues. The V gene's germline CDR1 is MNHEY and CDR2 SVGAGI. CDR3 sequence (DNA): TGTGCCAGCAGCCCAGGACAGGGAGACTATGGCTACACCTTC. Protein: CASSPGQGDYGYTF.

The chain employs TRBV11-2 and TRBJ2-1, with TRBD2 matching over 11 bases. The germline CDR1 and CDR2 sequences are SGHAT and FQNNGV. The CDR3 consists of 18 residues. With 2 bases clipped from V and 5 bases from J, the junction kept 11 bases outside the gene matches. The CDR3: CASSLRGVAGGQHNEQFF. The CDR3 nucleotides are TGTGCCAGCAGCTTAAGGGGGGTAGCGGGAGGGCAGCACAATGAGCAGTTCTTC.

The chain couples TRBV5-1 to TRBJ2-3, with TRBD1 matching 10 bases. CDR3 length: 16 amino acids. After removal of 0 bases from V and 2 bases from J, the junction contained 3 bases not matched to a gene. Per germline, CDR1 SGHRS and CDR2 YFSETQ. The CDR3 spells CASSLGDRGFTDTQYF. The CDR3 DNA is TGCGCCAGCAGCTTGGGGGACAGGGGCTTCACAGATACGCAGTATTTT.

This clone was observed a handful of times. Written as DNA, the CDR3 is TGTGCCAGCAGCCCGAGGTGGACAGGGGGTCAGCCCCAGCATTTT. It codes for CASSPRWTGGQPQHF. The chain is built from TRBV5-5 and TRBJ1-5, with 10 nucleotides matching TRBD1. Per the germline V gene, CDR1 is SGHKS and CDR2 is YYEKEE (reference sequence). The CDR3 consists of 15 residues. Losses at the gene ends were 4 bases for V and 6 bases for J; bases not matched to a gene: 7.

The V and J genes are TRBV6-2 or TRBV6-3 and TRBJ2-7; 8 bases match TRBD1. The CDR3 consists of 19 residues. CDR1 and CDR2 (germline): MNHEY, SVGEGT. The V gene end was trimmed by 6 bases and the J gene end by 7 bases; junction bases not matched to a gene: 26. DNA of the CDR3: TGTGCCAGCAGCCACCCGGCGTGGACAGGGACTTCCGGCTCGGGAGAGCAGTACTTC. Translating it yields CASSHPAWTGTSGSGEQYF.

The chain has TRBV4-2 and TRBJ2-7, with a tentative D call TRBD2 (5 bases). CDR1 and CDR2 from the germline V gene are LGHNA and YNFKEQ. The length of the CDR3 is 13 residues. V dropped 3 bases and J dropped 3 bases, with 9 bases sitting between them. In DNA, the CDR3 is TGTGCCAGCAGCCAGAGGGTGGGCTACGAGCAGTACTTC. It translates to CASSQRVGYEQYF.

This clone is a singleton in its sample. The chain combines TRBV19 with TRBJ1-5; 10 bases are shared with TRBD1. Trimming cost V 3 bases and J 6 bases; bases outside gene matches: 8. In germline, CDR1 is LNHDA, CDR2 SQIVND (reference sequence). This CDR3 is built from 16 residues. CDR3 sequence reads: CASSIVRTGGSQPQHF. DNA of the CDR3: TGTGCCAGTAGTATTGTCCGGACAGGGGGTAGTCAGCCCCAGCATTTT. Full variable domain (missing parts from reference TRBV19 and TRBJ1-5): DGGITQSPKYLFRKEGQNVTLSCEQNLNHDAMYWYRQDPGQGLRLIYYSQIVNDFQKGDIAEGYSVSREKKESFPLTVTSAQKNPTAFYLCASSIVRTGGSQPQHFGDGTRLSIL.

The chain's CDR3 is CSVGRSGNTEAFF. For the CDR3, the DNA is TGCAGCGTTGGTCGGTCGGGGAACACTGAAGCTTTCTTT. The chain uses TRBV29-1 and TRBJ1-1; no definite D call. CDR3 length equals 13 residues. The germline gives CDR1 SQVTM, CDR2 ANQGSEA. V lost 4 bases and J 1 base, leaving 10 bases between the germline ends. Filled out from reference TRBV29-1 and TRBJ1-1, the complete variable domain reads SAVISQKPSRDICQRGTSLTIQCQVDSQVTMMFWYRQQPGQSLTLIATANQGSEATYESGFVIDKFPISRPNLTFSTLTVSNMSPEDSSIYLCSVGRSGNTEAFFGQGTRLTVV.